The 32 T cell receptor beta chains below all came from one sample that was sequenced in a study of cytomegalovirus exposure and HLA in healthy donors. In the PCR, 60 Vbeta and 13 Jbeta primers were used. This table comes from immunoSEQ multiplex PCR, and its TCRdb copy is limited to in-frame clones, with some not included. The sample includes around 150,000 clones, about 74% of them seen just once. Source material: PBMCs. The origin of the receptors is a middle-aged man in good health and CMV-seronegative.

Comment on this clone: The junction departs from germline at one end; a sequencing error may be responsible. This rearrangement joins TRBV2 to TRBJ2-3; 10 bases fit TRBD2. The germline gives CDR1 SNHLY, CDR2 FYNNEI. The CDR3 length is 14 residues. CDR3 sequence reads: CASSKAGGADTQYF. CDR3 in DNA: TGTGCCAGCAGTAAAGCGGGAGGGGCAGATACGCAGTATTTT.

CDR3 nucleotides: TGTGCCAGCATCCTAAAAGAGACTAGCGGGAGGGCCGAGCAGTACTTC. This sequence encodes CASILKETSGRAEQYF. The V gene is TRBV6-6, the J gene TRBJ2-7; TRBD2 agrees at 14 bases. Germline CDR1 reads MNHNY; CDR2 reads SVGAGI (reference sequence). The V and J ends lost 7 bases and 6 bases, in that order; junction bases with no gene match: 11. The CDR3 covers 16 residues.

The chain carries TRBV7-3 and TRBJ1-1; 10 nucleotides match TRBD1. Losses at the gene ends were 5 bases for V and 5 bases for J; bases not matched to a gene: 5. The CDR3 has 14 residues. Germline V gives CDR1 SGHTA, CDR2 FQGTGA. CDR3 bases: TGTGCCAGCAGCGTGGGACAGGGGAGGACTGAAGCTTTCTTT. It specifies CASSVGQGRTEAFF.

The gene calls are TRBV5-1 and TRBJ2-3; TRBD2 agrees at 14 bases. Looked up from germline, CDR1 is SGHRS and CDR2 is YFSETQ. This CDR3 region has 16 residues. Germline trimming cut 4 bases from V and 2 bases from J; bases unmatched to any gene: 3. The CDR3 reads CASSRGLAGATDTQYF. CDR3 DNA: TGCGCCAGCAGCCGGGGACTAGCGGGGGCCACAGATACGCAGTATTTT.

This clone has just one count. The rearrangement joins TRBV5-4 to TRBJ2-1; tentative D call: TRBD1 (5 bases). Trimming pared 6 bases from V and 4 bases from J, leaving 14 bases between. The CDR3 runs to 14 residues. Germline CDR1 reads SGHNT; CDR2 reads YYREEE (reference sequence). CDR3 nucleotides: TGTGCCAGCACCAAAGTCGGACAATACAATGAGCAGTTCTTC. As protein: CASTKVGQYNEQFF.

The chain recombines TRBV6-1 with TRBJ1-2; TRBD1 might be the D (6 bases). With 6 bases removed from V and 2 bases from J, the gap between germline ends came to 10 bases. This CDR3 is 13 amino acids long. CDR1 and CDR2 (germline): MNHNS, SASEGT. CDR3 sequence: CASRDRFNYGYTF. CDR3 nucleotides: TGTGCCAGCAGGGACAGATTCAACTATGGCTACACCTTC.

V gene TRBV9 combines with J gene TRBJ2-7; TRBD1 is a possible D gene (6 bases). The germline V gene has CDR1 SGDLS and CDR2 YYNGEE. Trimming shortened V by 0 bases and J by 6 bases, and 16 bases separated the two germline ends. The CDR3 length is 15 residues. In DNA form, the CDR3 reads TGTGCCAGCAGCGTAGCGGCAGGGGCAAGTCGCGAGCAGTACTTC. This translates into CASSVAAGASREQYF.

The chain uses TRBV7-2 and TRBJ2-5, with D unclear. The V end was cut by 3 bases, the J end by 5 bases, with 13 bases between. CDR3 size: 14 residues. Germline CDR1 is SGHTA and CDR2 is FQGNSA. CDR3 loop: CASSFGFAAETQYF. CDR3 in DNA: TGTGCCAGCAGCTTTGGGTTTGCAGCGGAGACCCAGTACTTC.

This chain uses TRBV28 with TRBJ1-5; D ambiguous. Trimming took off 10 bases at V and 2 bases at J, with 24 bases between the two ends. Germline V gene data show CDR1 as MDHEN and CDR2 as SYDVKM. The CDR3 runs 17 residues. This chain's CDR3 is CATYPPEGWIGNQPQHF. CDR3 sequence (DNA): TGTGCCACTTACCCGCCCGAGGGTTGGATCGGCAATCAGCCCCAGCATTTT.

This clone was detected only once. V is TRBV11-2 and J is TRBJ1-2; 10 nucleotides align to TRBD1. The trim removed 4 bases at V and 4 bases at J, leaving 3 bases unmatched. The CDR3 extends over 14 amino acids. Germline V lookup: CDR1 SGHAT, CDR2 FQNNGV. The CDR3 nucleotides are TGTGCCAGCAGCTCGACAGGGGGCAGCTATGGCTACACCTTC. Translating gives CASSSTGGSYGYTF.

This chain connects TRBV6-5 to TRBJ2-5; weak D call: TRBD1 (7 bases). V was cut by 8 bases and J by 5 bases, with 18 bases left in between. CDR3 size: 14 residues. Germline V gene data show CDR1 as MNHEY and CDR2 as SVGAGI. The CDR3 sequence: CASGPLRGRETQYF. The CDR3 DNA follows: TGTGCCAGCGGTCCTCTCAGGGGGAGGGAGACCCAGTACTTC.

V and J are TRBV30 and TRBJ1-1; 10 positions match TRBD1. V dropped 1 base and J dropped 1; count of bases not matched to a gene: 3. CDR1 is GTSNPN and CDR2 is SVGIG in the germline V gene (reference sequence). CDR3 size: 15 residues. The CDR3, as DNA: TGTGCCTGGAGTGATCGGGACAGGGGGAACACTGAAGCTTTCTTT. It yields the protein CAWSDRDRGNTEAFF.

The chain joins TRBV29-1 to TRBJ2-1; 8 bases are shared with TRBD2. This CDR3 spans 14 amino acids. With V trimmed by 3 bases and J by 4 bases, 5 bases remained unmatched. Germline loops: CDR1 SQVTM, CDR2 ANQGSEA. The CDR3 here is CSVEGTRSYNEQFF. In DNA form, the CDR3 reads TGCAGCGTTGAGGGGACTAGGTCTTACAATGAGCAGTTCTTC.

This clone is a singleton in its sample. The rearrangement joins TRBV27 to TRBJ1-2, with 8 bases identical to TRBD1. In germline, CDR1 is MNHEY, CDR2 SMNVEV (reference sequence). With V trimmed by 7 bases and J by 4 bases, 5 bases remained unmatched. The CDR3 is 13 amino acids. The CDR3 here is CASTGQGTYGYTF. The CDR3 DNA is TGTGCCAGCACAGGACAGGGAACCTATGGCTACACCTTC.

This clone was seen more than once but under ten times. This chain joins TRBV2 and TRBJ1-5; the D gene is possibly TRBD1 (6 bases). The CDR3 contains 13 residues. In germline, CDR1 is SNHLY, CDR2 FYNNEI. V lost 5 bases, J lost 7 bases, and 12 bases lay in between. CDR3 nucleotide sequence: TGTGCCAGCAGTTTCACAGGGCACCAGCCCCAGCATTTT. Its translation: CASSFTGHQPQHF. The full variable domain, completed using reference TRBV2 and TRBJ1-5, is EPEVTQTPSHQVTQMGQEVILRCVPISNHLYFYWYRQILGQKVEFLVSFYNNEISEKSEIFDDQFSVERPDGSNFTLKIRSTKLEDSAMYFCASSFTGHQPQHFGDGTRLSIL.

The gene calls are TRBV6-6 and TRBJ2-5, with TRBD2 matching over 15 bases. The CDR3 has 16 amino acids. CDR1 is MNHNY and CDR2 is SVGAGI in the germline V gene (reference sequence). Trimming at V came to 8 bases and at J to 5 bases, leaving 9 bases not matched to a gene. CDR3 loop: CASCGGLAGGGETQYF. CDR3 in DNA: TGTGCCAGCTGTGGGGGACTAGCGGGAGGTGGGGAGACCCAGTACTTC.

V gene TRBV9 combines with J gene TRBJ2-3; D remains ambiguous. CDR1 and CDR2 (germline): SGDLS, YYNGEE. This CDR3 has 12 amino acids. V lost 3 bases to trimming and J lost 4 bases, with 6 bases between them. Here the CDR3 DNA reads TGTGCCAGCAGCGCATTAGCAGATACGCAGTATTTT. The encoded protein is CASSALADTQYF.

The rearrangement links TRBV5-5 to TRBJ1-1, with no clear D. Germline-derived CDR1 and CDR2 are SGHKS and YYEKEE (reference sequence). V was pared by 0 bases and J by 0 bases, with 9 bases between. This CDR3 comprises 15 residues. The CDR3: CASSLAAGLNTEAFF. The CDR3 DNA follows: TGTGCCAGCAGCTTGGCGGCGGGTTTGAACACTGAAGCTTTCTTT.

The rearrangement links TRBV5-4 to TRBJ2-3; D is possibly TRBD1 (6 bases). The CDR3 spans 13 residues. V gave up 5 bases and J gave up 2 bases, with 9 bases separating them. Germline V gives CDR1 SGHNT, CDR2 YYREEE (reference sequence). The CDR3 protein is CASRDSYTDTQYF. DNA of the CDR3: TGTGCCAGCAGGGACAGTTACACAGATACGCAGTATTTT.

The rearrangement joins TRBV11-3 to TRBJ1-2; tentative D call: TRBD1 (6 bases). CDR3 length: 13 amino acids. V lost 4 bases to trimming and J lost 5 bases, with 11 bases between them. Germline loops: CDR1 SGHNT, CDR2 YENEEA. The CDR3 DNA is TGTGCCAGCAGCTCCGACAGGTTATATGGCTACACCTTC. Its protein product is CASSSDRLYGYTF.

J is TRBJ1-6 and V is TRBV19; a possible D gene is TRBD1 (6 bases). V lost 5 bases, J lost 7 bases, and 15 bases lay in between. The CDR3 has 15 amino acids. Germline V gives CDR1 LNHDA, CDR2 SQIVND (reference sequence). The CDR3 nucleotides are TGTGCCAGTAGTTTCCTCGACAGGCAAAATTCACCCCTCCACTTT. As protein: CASSFLDRQNSPLHF.

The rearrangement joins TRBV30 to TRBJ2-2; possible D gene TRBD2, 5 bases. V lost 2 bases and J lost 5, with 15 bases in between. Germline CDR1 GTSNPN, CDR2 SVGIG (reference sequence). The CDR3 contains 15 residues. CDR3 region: CAWSRLRAGTGELFF. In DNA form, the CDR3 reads TGTGCCTGGAGTCGATTGCGGGCAGGTACCGGGGAGCTGTTTTTT.

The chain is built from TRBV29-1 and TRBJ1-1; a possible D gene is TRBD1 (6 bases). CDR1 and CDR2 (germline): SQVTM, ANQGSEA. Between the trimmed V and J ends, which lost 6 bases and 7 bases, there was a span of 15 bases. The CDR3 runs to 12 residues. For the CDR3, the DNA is TGCAGCGTAGGGGGGGGTGTGTATGAAGCTTTCTTT. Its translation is CSVGGGVYEAFF.

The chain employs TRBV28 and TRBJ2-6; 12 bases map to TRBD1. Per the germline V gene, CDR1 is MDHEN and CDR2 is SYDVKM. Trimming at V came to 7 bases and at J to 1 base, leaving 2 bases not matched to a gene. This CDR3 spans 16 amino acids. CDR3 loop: CASKGQGASGANVLTF. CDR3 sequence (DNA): TGTGCCAGCAAGGGACAGGGGGCTTCTGGGGCCAACGTCCTGACTTTC.

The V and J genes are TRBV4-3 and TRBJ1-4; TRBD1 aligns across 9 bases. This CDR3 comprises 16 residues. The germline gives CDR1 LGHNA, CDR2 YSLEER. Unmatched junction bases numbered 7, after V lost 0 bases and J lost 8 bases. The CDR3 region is CASSQDGGTGREKLFF. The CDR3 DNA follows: TGCGCCAGCAGCCAAGATGGCGGGACAGGGCGCGAAAAACTGTTTTTT.

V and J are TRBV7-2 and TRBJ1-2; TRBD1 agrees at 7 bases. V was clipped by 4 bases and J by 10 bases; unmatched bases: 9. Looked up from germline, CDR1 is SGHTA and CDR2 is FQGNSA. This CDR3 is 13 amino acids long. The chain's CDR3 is CASSSMETGLYTF. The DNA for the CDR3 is TGTGCCAGCAGCTCAATGGAGACAGGGCTCTACACCTTC.

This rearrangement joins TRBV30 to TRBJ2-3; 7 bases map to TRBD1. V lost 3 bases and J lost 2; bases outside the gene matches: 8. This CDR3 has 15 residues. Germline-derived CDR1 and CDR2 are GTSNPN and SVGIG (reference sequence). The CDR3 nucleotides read TGTGCCTGGAGCCGGAAAGGGGGCGTCACAGATACGCAGTATTTT. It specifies CAWSRKGGVTDTQYF.

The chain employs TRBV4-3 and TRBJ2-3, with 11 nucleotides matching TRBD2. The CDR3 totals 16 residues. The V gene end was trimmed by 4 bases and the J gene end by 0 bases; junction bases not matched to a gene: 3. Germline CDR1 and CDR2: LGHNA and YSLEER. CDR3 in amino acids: CASSRRLAGSTDTQYF. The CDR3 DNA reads TGCGCCAGCAGCCGACGACTAGCGGGGAGCACAGATACGCAGTATTTT.

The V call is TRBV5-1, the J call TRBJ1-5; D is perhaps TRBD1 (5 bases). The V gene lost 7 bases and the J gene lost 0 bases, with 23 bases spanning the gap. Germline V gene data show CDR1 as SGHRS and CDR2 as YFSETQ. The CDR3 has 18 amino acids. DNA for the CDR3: TGCGCCAGCCACTGGGGGGTCGGGTTTATAGATAGCAATCAGCCCCAGCATTTT. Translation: CASHWGVGFIDSNQPQHF.

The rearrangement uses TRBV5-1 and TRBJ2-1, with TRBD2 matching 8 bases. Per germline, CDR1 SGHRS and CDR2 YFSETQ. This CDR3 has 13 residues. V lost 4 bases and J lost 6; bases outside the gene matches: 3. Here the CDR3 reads CASSQTSGNEQFF. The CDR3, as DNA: TGCGCCAGCAGCCAAACTAGCGGCAATGAGCAGTTCTTC.

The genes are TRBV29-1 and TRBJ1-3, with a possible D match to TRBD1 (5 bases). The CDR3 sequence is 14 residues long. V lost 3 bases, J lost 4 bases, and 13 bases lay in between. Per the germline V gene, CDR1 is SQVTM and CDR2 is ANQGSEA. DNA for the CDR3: TGCAGCGTTGAGCGGTCCCGGGGGGGAAACACCATATATTTT. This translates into CSVERSRGGNTIYF.

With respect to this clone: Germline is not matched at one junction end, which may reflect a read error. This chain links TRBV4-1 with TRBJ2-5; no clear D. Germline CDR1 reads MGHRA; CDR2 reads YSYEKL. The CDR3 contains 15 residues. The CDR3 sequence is CASSQEPNPGEAQYF. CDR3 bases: TGCGCCAGCAGCCAAGAACCTAACCCCGGAGAGGCCCAGTACTTC.